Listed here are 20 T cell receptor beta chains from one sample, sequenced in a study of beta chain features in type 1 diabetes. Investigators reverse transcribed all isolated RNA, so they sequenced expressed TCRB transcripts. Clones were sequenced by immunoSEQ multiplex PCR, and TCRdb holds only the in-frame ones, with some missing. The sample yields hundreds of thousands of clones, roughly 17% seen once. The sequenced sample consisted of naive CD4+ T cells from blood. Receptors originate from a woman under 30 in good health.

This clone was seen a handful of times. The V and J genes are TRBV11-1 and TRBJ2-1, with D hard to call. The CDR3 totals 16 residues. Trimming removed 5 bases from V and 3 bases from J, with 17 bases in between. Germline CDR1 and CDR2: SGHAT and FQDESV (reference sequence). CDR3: CASSVEELGNYNEQFF. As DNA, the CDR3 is TGTGCCAGCAGCGTCGAGGAGTTGGGCAACTACAATGAGCAGTTCTTC.

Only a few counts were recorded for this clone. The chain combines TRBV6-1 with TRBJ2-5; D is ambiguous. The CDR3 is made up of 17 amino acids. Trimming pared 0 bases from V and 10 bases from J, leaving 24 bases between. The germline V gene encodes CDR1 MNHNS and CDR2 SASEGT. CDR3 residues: CASSEARTTVGFRDQYF. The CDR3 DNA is TGTGCCAGCAGTGAAGCGAGAACGACGGTGGGATTTCGAGACCAGTACTTC.

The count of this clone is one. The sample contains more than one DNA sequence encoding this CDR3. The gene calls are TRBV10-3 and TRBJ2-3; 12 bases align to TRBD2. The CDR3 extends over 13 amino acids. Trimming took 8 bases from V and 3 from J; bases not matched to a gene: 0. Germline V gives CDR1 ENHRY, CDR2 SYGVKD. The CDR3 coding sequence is TGTGCCATCGGACTAGCGGGGACAGATACGCAGTATTTT. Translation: CAIGLAGTDTQYF.

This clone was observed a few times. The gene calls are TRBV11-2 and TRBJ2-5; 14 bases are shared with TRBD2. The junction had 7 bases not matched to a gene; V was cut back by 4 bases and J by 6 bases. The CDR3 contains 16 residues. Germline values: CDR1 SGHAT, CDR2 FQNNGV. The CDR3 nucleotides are TGTGCCAGCAGCTCTTCCGGGACTAGCGGGAGAAAGACCCAGTACTTC. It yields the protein CASSSSGTSGRKTQYF.

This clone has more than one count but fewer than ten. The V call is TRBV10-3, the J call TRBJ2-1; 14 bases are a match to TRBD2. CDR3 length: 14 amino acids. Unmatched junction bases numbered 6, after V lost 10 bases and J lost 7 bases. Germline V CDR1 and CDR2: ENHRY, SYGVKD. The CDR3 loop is CATTGTSGRNEQFF. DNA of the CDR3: TGTGCCACAACGGGGACTAGCGGGAGAAATGAGCAGTTCTTC.

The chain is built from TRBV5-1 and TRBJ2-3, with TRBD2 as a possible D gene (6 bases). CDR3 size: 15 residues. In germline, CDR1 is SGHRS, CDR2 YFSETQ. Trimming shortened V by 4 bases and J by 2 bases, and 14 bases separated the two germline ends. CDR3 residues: CASSPRDFTTDTQYF. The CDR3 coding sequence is TGCGCCAGCAGCCCCCGGGACTTTACCACAGATACGCAGTATTTT.

CDR3 loop: CASSDYGDYSNQPQHF. The CDR3 DNA is TGTGCCAGCAGTGACTATGGCGATTATAGCAATCAGCCCCAGCATTTT. The gene calls are TRBV25-1 and TRBJ1-5; D is unclear. The V gene lost 3 bases and the J gene lost 0 bases, with 12 bases spanning the gap. From germline, CDR1 is MGHDK and CDR2 SYGVNS. CDR3 size: 16 residues.

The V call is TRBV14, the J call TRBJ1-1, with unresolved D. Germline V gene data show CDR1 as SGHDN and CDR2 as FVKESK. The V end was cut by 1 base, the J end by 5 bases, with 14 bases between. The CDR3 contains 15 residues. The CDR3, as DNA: TGTGCCAGCAGCCAAGGCCTAGTAGCGTGGACTGAAGCTTTCTTT. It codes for CASSQGLVAWTEAFF.

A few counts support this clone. In DNA form, the CDR3 reads TGTGCCAGCAGCTTGGTGGGGACTACCACCTACGAGCAGTACTTC. Encoded protein: CASSLVGTTTYEQYF. The V and J genes are TRBV5-4 and TRBJ2-7; 7 bases agree with TRBD2. The germline gives CDR1 SGHNT, CDR2 YYREEE (reference sequence). Germline trimming cut 0 bases from V and 2 bases from J; bases unmatched to any gene: 5. This CDR3 comprises 15 residues.

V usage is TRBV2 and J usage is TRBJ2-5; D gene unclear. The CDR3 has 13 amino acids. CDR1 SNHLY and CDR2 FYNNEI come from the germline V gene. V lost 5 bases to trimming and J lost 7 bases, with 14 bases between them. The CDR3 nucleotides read TGTGCCAGCAGTAGGATCCCTTCCGGGACCCAGTACTTC. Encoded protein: CASSRIPSGTQYF.

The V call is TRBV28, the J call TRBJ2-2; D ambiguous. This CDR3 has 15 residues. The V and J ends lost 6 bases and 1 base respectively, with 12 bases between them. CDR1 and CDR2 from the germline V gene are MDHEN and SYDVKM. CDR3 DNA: TGTGCCAGCAGGCCCGGGCGACGGAACACCGGGGAGCTGTTTTTT. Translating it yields CASRPGRRNTGELFF.

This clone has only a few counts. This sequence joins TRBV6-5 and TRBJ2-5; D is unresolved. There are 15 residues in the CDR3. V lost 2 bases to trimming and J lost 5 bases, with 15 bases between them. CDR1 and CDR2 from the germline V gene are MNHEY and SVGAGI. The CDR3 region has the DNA TGTGCCAGCAGTTACGGGGTTGCAGGCTGGGAGACCCAGTACTTC. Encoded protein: CASSYGVAGWETQYF.

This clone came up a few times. CDR3 coding DNA: TGTGCCATCAGGGTCTCCGCCAACTATGGCTACACCTTC. Protein product: CAIRVSANYGYTF. This rearrangement joins TRBV10-3 to TRBJ1-2; D gene uncertain. There are 13 residues in the CDR3. Germline lookup yields CDR1 ENHRY and CDR2 SYGVKD. Trimming left V 6 bases short and J 2 bases short, with 10 bases between.

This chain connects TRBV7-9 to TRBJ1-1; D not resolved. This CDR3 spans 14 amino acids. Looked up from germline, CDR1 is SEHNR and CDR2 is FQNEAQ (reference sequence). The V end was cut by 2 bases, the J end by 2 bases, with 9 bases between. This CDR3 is CASSLNSLNTEAFF. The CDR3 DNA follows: TGTGCCAGCAGCTTAAACAGCTTAAACACTGAAGCTTTCTTT.

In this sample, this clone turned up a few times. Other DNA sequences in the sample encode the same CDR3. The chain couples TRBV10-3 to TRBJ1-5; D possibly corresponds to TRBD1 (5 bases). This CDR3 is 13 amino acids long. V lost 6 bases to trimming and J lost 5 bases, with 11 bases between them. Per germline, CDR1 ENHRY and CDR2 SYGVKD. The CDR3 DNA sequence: TGTGCCATCAGGGGGACGGTCGATCAGCCCCAGCATTTT. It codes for CAIRGTVDQPQHF.

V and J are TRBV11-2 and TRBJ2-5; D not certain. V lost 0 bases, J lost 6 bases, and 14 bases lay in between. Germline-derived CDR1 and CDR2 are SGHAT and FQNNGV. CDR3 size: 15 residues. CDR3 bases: TGTGCCAGCAGCTTAGATCCCGCACTCGGGCAGACCCAGTACTTC. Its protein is CASSLDPALGQTQYF.

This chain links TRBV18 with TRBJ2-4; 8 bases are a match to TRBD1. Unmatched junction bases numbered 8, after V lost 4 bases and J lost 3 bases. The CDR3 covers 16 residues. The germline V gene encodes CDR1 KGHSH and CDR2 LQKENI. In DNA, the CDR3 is TGTGCCAGCTCACTAAACGAACAGGGGGGCAAAAACATTCAGTACTTC. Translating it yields CASSLNEQGGKNIQYF.

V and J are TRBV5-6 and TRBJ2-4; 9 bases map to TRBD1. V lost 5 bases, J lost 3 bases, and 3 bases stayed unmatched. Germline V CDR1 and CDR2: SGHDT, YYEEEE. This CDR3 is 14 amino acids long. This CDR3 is CASRRQGGKNIQYF. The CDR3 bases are TGTGCCAGCAGAAGACAGGGGGGCAAAAACATTCAGTACTTC.

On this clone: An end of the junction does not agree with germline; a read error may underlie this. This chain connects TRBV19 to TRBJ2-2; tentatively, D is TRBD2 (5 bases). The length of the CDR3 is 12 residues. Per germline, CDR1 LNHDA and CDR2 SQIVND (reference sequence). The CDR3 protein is CASSLNTGELLF. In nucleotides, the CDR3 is TGTGCCAGTTCGCTCAACACCGGGGAGCTGCTTTTT.

Written as DNA, the CDR3 is TGCAGCGTTGTAGGGGGGTTTGGTATGCCCCAGCATTTT. Residues: CSVVGGFGMPQHF. The chain recombines TRBV29-1 with TRBJ1-5; D may be TRBD1 (6 bases). The CDR3 extends over 13 amino acids. V was shortened by 4 bases and J by 9 bases, with 16 bases between the two germline ends. Germline V gives CDR1 SQVTM, CDR2 ANQGSEA.